Presented here are 27 T cell receptor beta chains from one specimen sequenced in a study of blood T cell repertoires in COVID-19. Profiled with immunoSEQ multiplex PCR; TCRdb holds only in-frame clones, not every one. The table shows more than 200,000 clones, with 80% occurring only once. Sequenced input: PBMCs or T cells enriched from blood (not recorded which). These receptors were obtained from a woman in her thirties or forties with acute COVID-19.

This chain links TRBV6-5 with TRBJ1-1; D not resolved. V was clipped by 4 bases and J by 3 bases, with 9 bases between them. Germline V gene data show CDR1 as MNHEY and CDR2 as SVGAGI. CDR3 size: 13 residues. DNA of the CDR3: TGTGCCAGCAGTTCCCAGACTTACACTGAAGCTTTCTTT. Encoded protein: CASSSQTYTEAFF.

The count of this clone is one. The gene calls are TRBV19 and TRBJ1-1; D uncertain. Germline V gene lookup returns CDR1 LNHDA and CDR2 SQIVND (reference sequence). Trimming cost V 11 bases and J 3 bases, with 7 bases left between them. The CDR3 has 10 amino acids. CDR3 DNA sequence: TGTGCCTGCGGGTACACTGAAGCTTTCTTT. Its translation: CACGYTEAFF.

There are many counts of this clone. The rearrangement joins TRBV2 to TRBJ1-1, with TRBD1 as a possible D gene (5 bases). This CDR3 spans 14 amino acids. Deletions cut 7 bases from V and 2 bases from J, with 14 bases between. Germline CDR1 and CDR2: SNHLY and FYNNEI. DNA of the CDR3: TGTGCCAGCACCATAATTACAGGAAACACTGAAGCTTTCTTT. This gives the protein CASTIITGNTEAFF.

The CDR3 nucleotides read TGTGCCAGTAGTTTGGAGGGGAAGACCTATAATTCACCCCTCCACTTT. This encodes CASSLEGKTYNSPLHF. The V call is TRBV19, the J call TRBJ1-6; maybe TRBD1 (5 bases). CDR3 length: 16 residues. Germline values: CDR1 LNHDA, CDR2 SQIVND (reference sequence). Deletions cut 5 bases from V and 2 bases from J, with 13 bases between.

J is TRBJ1-1 and V is TRBV19; 9 nucleotides match TRBD1. CDR1 and CDR2 (germline): LNHDA, SQIVND (reference sequence). This CDR3 is 15 amino acids long. After removal of 2 bases from V and 4 bases from J, the junction contained 5 bases not matched to a gene. CDR3 sequence: CASSISPGQGTEAFF. In DNA form, the CDR3 reads TGTGCCAGTAGTATATCCCCGGGACAGGGCACTGAAGCTTTCTTT. The complete variable domain, with remaining parts taken from reference TRBV19 and TRBJ1-1, reads DGGITQSPKYLFRKEGQNVTLSCEQNLNHDAMYWYRQDPGQGLRLIYYSQIVNDFQKGDIAEGYSVSREKKESFPLTVTSAQKNPTAFYLCASSISPGQGTEAFFGQGTRLTVV.

The rearrangement joins TRBV6-5 to TRBJ2-7; TRBD1 matches 8 bases. This CDR3 has 12 residues. Germline CDR1 and CDR2: MNHEY and SVGAGI. Trimming removed 6 bases from V and 5 bases from J; junction bases left unmatched: 3. The DNA of the CDR3 is TGTGCCAGCAGCGCACAGGGGGACGAGCAGTACTTC. Its protein is CASSAQGDEQYF.

The table lists this clone with a count of one. The chain carries TRBV28 and TRBJ1-6; TRBD1 matches at 10 bases. V gave up 5 bases and J gave up 2 bases; unmatched junction bases: 6. Germline values: CDR1 MDHEN, CDR2 SYDVKM. This CDR3 comprises 17 residues. The CDR3, as DNA: TGTGCCAGCAGTCCCCCCGGACAGGGGGCCTATAATTCACCCCTCCACTTT. Its protein is CASSPPGQGAYNSPLHF. The variable domain in full, completed from reference TRBV28 and TRBJ1-6, reads DVKVTQSSRYLVKRTGEKVFLECVQDMDHENMFWYRQDPGLGLRLIYFSYDVKMKEKGDIPEGYSVSREKKERFSLILESASTNQTSMYLCASSPPGQGAYNSPLHFGNGTRLTVT.

A single count supports this clone. CDR3 DNA: TGTGCCAGCAGCTTAGACCCGACGGGGACAGCGGGCACCGGGGAGCTGTTTTTT. Translated: CASSLDPTGTAGTGELFF. The chain links TRBV7-2 to TRBJ2-2; maybe TRBD1 (7 bases). Germline V lookup: CDR1 SGHTA, CDR2 FQGNSA. The CDR3 sequence is 18 residues long. V lost 1 base to trimming and J lost 4 bases, with 19 bases between them.

The chain recombines TRBV19 with TRBJ2-7; 8 bases fit TRBD2. Germline loops: CDR1 LNHDA, CDR2 SQIVND (reference sequence). With 6 bases clipped from V and 3 bases from J, the junction kept 10 bases outside the gene matches. The CDR3 covers 15 residues. DNA for the CDR3: TGTGCCAGTAGCCATGGCGGGGGGCTTCTCTACGAGCAGTACTTC. Translation: CASSHGGGLLYEQYF.

This chain uses TRBV5-6 with TRBJ2-7; TRBD1 agrees at 9 bases. From germline, CDR1 is SGHDT and CDR2 YYEEEE. CDR3 size: 14 residues. V dropped 4 bases and J dropped 0; count of bases not matched to a gene: 2. This CDR3 is CASSLDRGSYEQYF. CDR3 coding DNA: TGTGCCAGCAGCCTGGACAGGGGCTCCTACGAGCAGTACTTC. The entire variable domain, with the rest obtained from reference TRBV5-6 and TRBJ2-7, is as follows: DAGVTQSPTHLIKTRGQQVTLRCSPKSGHDTVSWYQQALGQGPQFIFQYYEEEERQRGNFPDRFSGHQFPNYSSELNVNALLLGDSALYLCASSLDRGSYEQYFGPGTRLTVT.

This chain joins TRBV27 and TRBJ1-1; TRBD1 matches at 11 bases. The CDR3 covers 18 residues. Per germline, CDR1 MNHEY and CDR2 SMNVEV (reference sequence). V was clipped by 4 bases and J by 6 bases; unmatched bases: 16. The CDR3 sequence is CASSSYAGTGGVLSEAFF. The CDR3 DNA reads TGTGCCAGCAGTTCCTACGCTGGGACAGGGGGGGTTCTCTCTGAAGCTTTCTTT.

The chain employs TRBV11-3 and TRBJ2-1, with D possibly being TRBD1 (6 bases). This CDR3 has 17 amino acids. The V end lost 6 bases, the J end lost 9 bases, and 27 bases lay between the germline ends. Germline V gene lookup returns CDR1 SGHNT and CDR2 YENEEA. The CDR3 nucleotides are TGTGCCAGCAGTTCACGGGTCGGTCCGAGGGGGAGAGGTGAGCAGTTCTTC. Translation gives CASSSRVGPRGRGEQFF.

The rearrangement links TRBV5-6 to TRBJ1-5; TRBD1 agrees at 9 bases. The CDR3 is made up of 16 amino acids. V lost 1 base, J lost 5 bases, and 7 bases stayed unmatched. Per the germline V gene, CDR1 is SGHDT and CDR2 is YYEEEE. The CDR3 DNA reads as TGTGCCAGCAGCTTGTTCTGGGACAGGGAGGATCAGCCCCAGCATTTT. This sequence encodes CASSLFWDREDQPQHF.

This chain links TRBV19 with TRBJ1-1, with unresolved D. V shed 4 bases and J shed 1 base, with 10 bases lying between them. Germline CDR1 and CDR2: LNHDA and SQIVND (reference sequence). The CDR3 runs to 14 residues. DNA of the CDR3: TGTGCCAGTAGTACCTGGGCCTCGAACACTGAAGCTTTCTTT. Its translation is CASSTWASNTEAFF.

The V and J genes are TRBV2 and TRBJ2-5; weak D call: TRBD1 (6 bases). The germline V gene has CDR1 SNHLY and CDR2 FYNNEI. Between the trimmed V and J ends, which lost 2 bases and 4 bases, there was a span of 8 bases. This CDR3 spans 13 amino acids. CDR3 protein: CASSELRGETQYF. The CDR3, as DNA: TGTGCCAGCAGTGAACTCAGGGGAGAGACCCAGTACTTC.

This clone has more than one count but fewer than ten. Additional DNA sequences in this sample encode the identical CDR3. The chain recombines TRBV19 with TRBJ1-5; 11 nucleotides line up with TRBD1. Per germline, CDR1 LNHDA and CDR2 SQIVND (reference sequence). After removal of 5 bases from V and 4 bases from J, the junction contained 1 base not matched to a gene. The CDR3 is 14 amino acids. CDR3 nucleotide sequence: TGTGCCAGTAGTGGGACAGGGGGGAATCAGCCCCAGCATTTT. It specifies CASSGTGGNQPQHF.

This CDR3 reads CASSLPGGTGLFF. The CDR3 DNA sequence: TGTGCCAGCAGCTTGCCGGGTGGGACAGGGTTGTTTTTT. The chain carries TRBV5-6 and TRBJ2-2; TRBD1 aligns across 9 bases. V dropped 1 base and J dropped 15; count of bases not matched to a gene: 7. This CDR3 contains 13 residues. Germline V gene sequence: CDR1 SGHDT, CDR2 YYEEEE.

The table lists this clone with a count of one. V gene TRBV7-2 combines with J gene TRBJ2-3, with a possible D match to TRBD2 (6 bases). V dropped 0 bases and J dropped 6 bases, with 13 bases sitting between them. This CDR3 is 15 amino acids long. CDR1 is SGHTA, CDR2 FQGNSA, per germline. The CDR3 DNA sequence: TGTGCCAGCAGCTTAGCAAGCATTGGGGGGGATACGCAGTATTTT. Protein: CASSLASIGGDTQYF.

The chain carries TRBV4-3 and TRBJ2-2; 11 nucleotides agree with TRBD2. The CDR3 contains 16 residues. V lost 1 base and J lost 5; bases outside the gene matches: 3. Germline assignment: CDR1 LGHNA and CDR2 YSLEER. This CDR3 reads CASSQVAGGPTGELFF. The CDR3 region has the DNA TGCGCCAGCAGCCAAGTAGCGGGAGGGCCGACCGGGGAGCTGTTTTTT.

V and J are TRBV24-1 and TRBJ2-2, with 11 positions matching TRBD2. The CDR3 consists of 17 residues. Germline lookup yields CDR1 KGHDR and CDR2 SFDVKD. J was trimmed by 5 bases and V by 4 bases; bases with no gene match: 8. CDR3 protein: CATSEPTSGSWTGELFF. The CDR3, as DNA: TGTGCCACCAGTGAACCAACTAGCGGGAGTTGGACCGGGGAGCTGTTTTTT.

This chain links TRBV19 with TRBJ2-5; D uncertain. V was trimmed by 5 bases and J by 5 bases, leaving 6 bases between them. This CDR3 comprises 11 residues. Germline V gene data show CDR1 as LNHDA and CDR2 as SQIVND (reference sequence). This CDR3 is CASSEYETQYF. In nucleotides, the CDR3 is TGTGCCAGTAGTGAGTATGAGACCCAGTACTTC.

This chain links TRBV30 with TRBJ2-7; 10 bases align to TRBD2. The CDR3 is 14 amino acids. Germline loops: CDR1 GTSNPN, CDR2 SVGIG (reference sequence). The V segment lost 1 base and the J segment 1 base; nucleotides outside the gene matches: 1. The CDR3 here is CAWSGAGGSYEQYF. The DNA for the CDR3 is TGTGCCTGGAGTGGAGCGGGAGGGTCCTACGAGCAGTACTTC.

The chain couples TRBV5-4 to TRBJ1-6; D call uncertain. The CDR3 has 17 amino acids. Germline V lookup: CDR1 SGHNT, CDR2 YYREEE (reference sequence). V was trimmed by 1 base and J by 0 bases, leaving 11 bases between them. CDR3 nucleotides: TGTGCCAGCAGCTTGTATTGGGGAGACTCCTATAATTCACCCCTCCACTTT. As protein: CASSLYWGDSYNSPLHF.

The CDR3 nucleotides read TGTGCCATCAGTGGACAGGGGGGGCGACTCTCCTACGAGCAGTACTTC. It encodes CAISGQGGRLSYEQYF. V and J are TRBV10-3 and TRBJ2-7, with TRBD1 identical over 9 bases. From germline, CDR1 is ENHRY and CDR2 SYGVKD. There are 16 residues in the CDR3. Trimming removed 4 bases from V and 0 bases from J; junction bases left unmatched: 7.

The chain has TRBV3-1 (or the pseudogene TRBV3-2) and TRBJ2-5; maybe TRBD2 (6 bases). The CDR3 is 14 amino acids. Looked up from germline, CDR1 is LGHDT and CDR2 is YNNKEL (reference sequence). Trimming took off 2 bases at V and 1 base at J, with 8 bases between the two ends. The CDR3 reads CASSQQTSQETQYF. Here the CDR3 DNA reads TGTGCCAGCAGCCAACAGACTAGCCAAGAGACCCAGTACTTC.

A remark on this clone: Because the CDR3's place on the DNA is in doubt, the DNA is left out and the CDR3 is given as listed by TCRdb. The chain is built from TRBV11-3 and TRBJ2-7; the DNA was not used to check the table's D call, TRBD2. Inclusive of both ends, the CDR3 amounts to 14 amino acids. Germline V gene lookup returns CDR1 SGHNT and CDR2 YENEEA. The CDR3 spells CASSFGSGSYEQYF.

The chain links TRBV30 to TRBJ1-4; weak D call: TRBD1 (6 bases). The CDR3 runs to 14 residues. With 0 bases removed from V and 7 bases from J, the gap between germline ends came to 12 bases. The germline V gene encodes CDR1 GTSNPN and CDR2 SVGIG (reference sequence). The CDR3 coding sequence is TGTGCCTGGAGTGTAAGGGGGTCTGGTGAAAAACTGTTTTTT. Translated, it gives CAWSVRGSGEKLFF.